Following are 10 T cell receptor beta chains from one sample sequenced in a study of identifying expanded T cells in peripheral blood. Sequencing used immunoSEQ multiplex PCR; TCRdb keeps in-frame clones, though not all of them. The top ten hold around 5.6% of the sample, which has about 84,000 clones, approximately 86% seen once. Sequencing input: blood. The receptors derive from a person between 18 and 75 years old in good health.

CDR3 sequence reads: CASSNQGGIYGYTF. CDR3 DNA sequence: TGTGCCAGTAGTAACCAGGGTGGAATCTATGGCTACACCTTC. This chain joins TRBV19 and TRBJ1-2; tentative D call: TRBD1 (5 bases). Trimming shortened V by 4 bases and J by 4 bases, and 13 bases separated the two germline ends. Looked up from germline, CDR1 is LNHDA and CDR2 is SQIVND (reference sequence). This CDR3 is 14 amino acids long.

This clone has just one count. This chain connects TRBV6-1 to TRBJ1-2; possible D gene TRBD1, 6 bases. The CDR3 totals 12 residues. The germline V gene encodes CDR1 MNHNS and CDR2 SASEGT. Trimming stripped 10 bases from V and 4 bases from J, with 13 bases between. Here the CDR3 reads CATPGQSYGYTF. The CDR3 nucleotides are TGTGCCACCCCAGGACAGAGCTATGGCTACACCTTC.

The chain uses TRBV9 and TRBJ2-6; D may be TRBD1 (6 bases). CDR1 is SGDLS and CDR2 is YYNGEE in the germline V gene. Trimming cost V 4 bases and J 4 bases, with 15 bases left between them. The CDR3 extends over 16 amino acids. The CDR3 spells CASSNQGLSGANVLTF. The CDR3, as DNA: TGTGCCAGCAGCAATCAGGGGTTGTCCGGGGCCAACGTCCTGACTTTC. Supplemented by reference TRBV9 and TRBJ2-6, the full variable domain reads DSGVTQTPKHLITATGQRVTLRCSPRSGDLSVYWYQQSLDQGLQFLIQYYNGEERAKGNILERFSAQQFPDLHSELNLSSLELGDSALYFCASSNQGLSGANVLTFGAGSRLTVL.

V and J are TRBV11-2 and TRBJ2-5; D possibly corresponds to TRBD1 (5 bases). The CDR3 consists of 15 residues. The germline CDR1 and CDR2 sequences are SGHAT and FQNNGV. Trimming pared 1 base from V and 5 bases from J, leaving 14 bases between. This CDR3 reads CASSLVGRAAETQYF. CDR3 nucleotide sequence: TGTGCCAGCAGCTTAGTCGGCAGGGCGGCGGAGACCCAGTACTTC.

The chain has TRBV9 and TRBJ2-7; D might be TRBD1 or TRBD2, each matching 5 bases. In germline, CDR1 is SGDLS, CDR2 YYNGEE. This CDR3 comprises 15 residues. V dropped 3 bases and J dropped 3 bases, with 16 bases sitting between them. The CDR3 region is CASSAGTASFYEQYF. The CDR3 DNA is TGTGCCAGCAGCGCCGGGACGGCAAGTTTCTACGAGCAGTACTTC.

The rearrangement joins TRBV6-6 to TRBJ2-7; D is unresolved. This CDR3 contains 14 residues. The V end lost 3 bases, the J end lost 0 bases, and 9 bases lay between the germline ends. CDR1 and CDR2 from the germline V gene are MNHNY and SVGAGI (reference sequence). The CDR3 sequence is CASSYGGFSYEQYF. The CDR3 coding sequence is TGTGCCAGCAGTTATGGCGGATTCTCCTACGAGCAGTACTTC.

This sequence joins TRBV19 and TRBJ1-5; 7 bases agree with TRBD1. Per the germline V gene, CDR1 is LNHDA and CDR2 is SQIVND (reference sequence). This CDR3 has 15 amino acids. The V gene end was trimmed by 6 bases and the J gene end by 3 bases; junction bases not matched to a gene: 8. The CDR3 spells CASRTQGKHNQPQHF. The DNA for the CDR3 is TGTGCCAGTAGAACACAGGGGAAACACAATCAGCCCCAGCATTTT.

The chain joins TRBV28 to TRBJ2-6, with 11 positions matching TRBD1. CDR3 length: 17 residues. Per germline, CDR1 MDHEN and CDR2 SYDVKM. Unmatched junction bases numbered 5, after V lost 6 bases and J lost 1 base. Here the CDR3 reads CASRFGQGASGANVLTF. DNA for the CDR3: TGTGCCAGCAGATTTGGACAGGGGGCATCTGGGGCCAACGTCCTGACTTTC.

The table lists this clone with a count of one. This CDR3 reads CASSSSLTGGGYEQYF. DNA for the CDR3: TGCGCCAGCAGCTCGTCCCTCACAGGGGGTGGCTACGAGCAGTACTTC. The chain links TRBV5-1 to TRBJ2-7; 8 bases fit TRBD1. Germline CDR1 is SGHRS and CDR2 is YFSETQ. The CDR3 totals 16 residues. The ends lost 3 bases at V and 3 bases at J; junction bases unmatched: 11. The full variable domain, in which reference TRBV5-1 and TRBJ2-7 provide the parts outside the CDR3, is KAGVTQTPRYLIKTRGQQVTLSCSPISGHRSVSWYQQTPGQGLQFLFEYFSETQRNKGNFPGRFSGRQFSNSRSEMNVSTLELGDSALYLCASSSSLTGGGYEQYFGPGTRLTVT.

This chain joins TRBV19 and TRBJ2-4; D may match TRBD1 or TRBD2 (5 bases each). In germline, CDR1 is LNHDA, CDR2 SQIVND (reference sequence). This CDR3 has 13 amino acids. Trimming removed 1 base from V and 12 bases from J, with 13 bases in between. The CDR3 sequence is CASSIGAGANQYF. The CDR3 region has the DNA TGTGCCAGTAGTATAGGGGCCGGGGCCAATCAGTACTTC.